This TCR beta chain is from a study of blood T cell repertoires in COVID-19. Study-level background: The United States, Italy and Spain supplied acute and convalescent COVID-19 samples.

V was clipped by 2 bases and J by 1 base; unmatched bases: 9. The germline gives CDR1 SGHNT, CDR2 YYREEE (reference sequence). The CDR3 is 17 amino acids. Authors' processing steps: Nucleated cell number was recorded as an estimate derived from reference gene primer amplification. TCRdb keeps only in-frame clones here, not all; method: immunoSEQ multiplex PCR. That table gives V, J and clone size, and the DNA gave D and trimming. The profile covers around 140,000 clones, with roughly 80% appearing a single time and approximately 1.5% taken by the ten largest. This TCR was recovered from a man between 60 and 75 years old with acute or convalescent COVID-19. The J gene is TRBJ2-1, the V gene TRBV5-4, with 7 nucleotides matching TRBD2. The sample comprised peripheral blood. The CDR3, as DNA: TGTGCCAGCAGCTTACAACCGGGACTAAAATCCTACAATGAGCAGTTCTTC. It is translated as CASSLQPGLKSYNEQFF.